Each of the 15 T cell receptor beta chains below was sequenced from the same sample in a study of T cells after yellow fever vaccination. MiXCR was run by TCRdb on the 5' RACE reads, yielding one entry per CDR3 protein. The table has about 300,000 distinct CDR3 sequences, roughly 8.7% seen once. The specimen was CD4+ T cells sorted from PBMCs, collected 5 days after the yellow fever booster vaccination. The receptor set was obtained from a man younger than 30 who received the YFV17D yellow fever vaccine.

This clonotype was seen repeatedly, ten times or more. This chain links TRBV7-2 with TRBJ1-3, with 7 nucleotides matching TRBD1. The germline CDR1 and CDR2 sequences are SGHTA and FQGNSA. Unmatched junction bases numbered 4, after V lost 0 bases and J lost 2 bases. The CDR3 extends over 16 amino acids. The CDR3 loop is CASSLAPQGAGNTIYF. In nucleotides, the CDR3 is TGTGCCAGCAGCTTAGCCCCTCAGGGGGCTGGAAACACCATATATTTT.

This clonotype appeared a few times. Germline is not matched at one junction end, which may reflect a read error. V gene TRBV6-1 combines with J gene TRBJ2-5; TRBD2 might be the D (5 bases). Germline values: CDR1 MNHNS, CDR2 SASEGT. The CDR3 runs to 11 residues. CDR3 coding DNA: TGTGCCAGCAGTGGAGGGTCCACAGACGACTTC. Translating gives CASSGGSTDDF.

The rearrangement uses TRBV15 and TRBJ1-2; no firm D call. V lost 3 bases, J lost 4 bases, and 15 bases lay in between. The CDR3 extends over 15 amino acids. Germline-derived CDR1 and CDR2 are LNHNV and YYDKDF (reference sequence). As DNA, the CDR3 is TGTGCCACCAGCAGGAAGCCTCAGGAGTTCTATGGCTACACCTTC. Translating it yields CATSRKPQEFYGYTF.

This rearrangement joins TRBV7-2 to TRBJ1-5; tentatively, D is TRBD1 (5 bases). There are 16 residues in the CDR3. Germline V gene sequence: CDR1 SGHTA, CDR2 FQGNSA. Trimming removed 5 bases at V and 2 bases at J, with 16 bases between. The DNA of the CDR3 is TGTGCCAGCAGCCCCGGGACCGGTGGTGGCAATCAGCCCCAGCATTTT. As protein: CASSPGTGGGNQPQHF.

This clonotype came up a few times. J is TRBJ1-4 and V is TRBV6-5, with 9 bases identical to TRBD1. V gave up 0 bases and J gave up 5 bases; unmatched junction bases: 4. Germline values: CDR1 MNHEY, CDR2 SVGAGI. This CDR3 is built from 16 residues. The CDR3 loop is CASSYSETGGNEKLFF. The CDR3 DNA reads TGTGCCAGCAGTTACTCGGAAACAGGGGGCAATGAAAAACTGTTTTTT.

The chain couples TRBV30 to TRBJ2-5; 9 nucleotides line up with TRBD1. V shed 5 bases, J shed 4 bases, and the junction held 14 bases outside the gene matches. CDR3 length: 16 residues. CDR1 and CDR2 from the germline V gene are GTSNPN and SVGIG (reference sequence). The CDR3 DNA reads as TGTGCCTGGGAGGGTAGGGGACAGGGAATTGGAGAGACCCAGTACTTC. It is translated as CAWEGRGQGIGETQYF. Combining the CDR3 with reference TRBV30 and TRBJ2-5 gives the whole variable domain SQTIHQWPATLVQPVGSPLSLECTVEGTSNPNLYWYRQAAGRGLQLLFYSVGIGQISSEVPQNLSASRPQDRQFILSSKKLLLSDSGFYLCAWEGRGQGIGETQYFGPGTRLLVL.

Only a few counts were recorded for this clonotype. The V and J genes are TRBV20-1 and TRBJ1-2, with D tentatively TRBD1 (5 bases). CDR1 and CDR2 from the germline V gene are DFQATT and SNEGSKA (reference sequence). The germline V and J ends were trimmed by 3 bases and 1 base, with 9 bases remaining between them. This CDR3 is built from 13 residues. For the CDR3, the DNA is TGCAGTGCTAGGTCGACAGTTAACTATGGCTACACCTTC. As protein: CSARSTVNYGYTF.

This clonotype has ten or more counts. This chain connects TRBV4-2 to TRBJ2-5; 7 positions match TRBD2. The CDR3 sequence is 16 residues long. The trim removed 0 bases at V and 4 bases at J, leaving 8 bases unmatched. Germline assignment: CDR1 LGHNA and CDR2 YNFKEQ. DNA for the CDR3: TGTGCCAGCAGCCAAGACGGGACTACCTTCTTAGAGACCCAGTACTTC. Amino acids: CASSQDGTTFLETQYF.

This clonotype has a count of ten or more. V is TRBV7-9 and J is TRBJ1-1; the D is unclear. CDR1 is SEHNR, CDR2 FQNEAQ, per germline (reference sequence). This CDR3 has 15 amino acids. The V gene lost 5 bases and the J gene lost 1 base, with 14 bases spanning the gap. In nucleotides, the CDR3 is TGTGCCAGCAGCACACGATTCGGCGGGAACACTGAAGCTTTCTTT. Its protein product is CASSTRFGGNTEAFF. The full variable domain, rest sourced from reference TRBV7-9 and TRBJ1-1, is DTGVSQNPRHKITKRGQNVTFRCDPISEHNRLYWYRQTLGQGPEFLTYFQNEAQLEKSRLLSDRFSAERPKGSFSTLEIQRTEQGDSAMYLCASSTRFGGNTEAFFGQGTRLTVV.

The table lists this clonotype with a few counts. The rearrangement uses TRBV2 and TRBJ1-1, with D possibly matching TRBD1 (6 bases). The CDR3 covers 16 residues. Trimming took off 8 bases at V and 1 base at J, with 20 bases between the two ends. The germline CDR1 and CDR2 sequences are SNHLY and FYNNEI. The CDR3 reads CASFPGATRQNTEAFF. The CDR3, as DNA: TGTGCCAGCTTTCCGGGGGCAACCCGACAGAACACTGAAGCTTTCTTT.

The chain couples TRBV15 to TRBJ1-2, with D maybe TRBD1 (6 bases). V was trimmed by 3 bases and J by 7 bases, leaving 18 bases between them. CDR3 length: 15 residues. Looked up from germline, CDR1 is LNHNV and CDR2 is YYDKDF (reference sequence). CDR3 in amino acids: CATSREGGVPPGYTF. The CDR3 nucleotides are TGTGCCACCAGCAGGGAGGGGGGGGTCCCTCCTGGCTACACCTTC.

The chain joins TRBV10-3 to TRBJ1-5; D possibly corresponds to TRBD1 (6 bases). With 11 bases removed from V and 4 bases from J, the gap between germline ends came to 18 bases. The CDR3 loop spans 14 amino acids. Germline CDR1 ENHRY, CDR2 SYGVKD. Here the CDR3 DNA reads TGTGCCTCCCGAGACAGGTCCCTTAATCAGCCCCAGCATTTT. Translation: CASRDRSLNQPQHF.

This clonotype turned up a few times. The J gene is TRBJ2-3, the V gene TRBV14; D is perhaps TRBD1 (6 bases). The CDR3 length is 16 residues. The V end lost 0 bases, the J end lost 6 bases, and 16 bases lay between the germline ends. Germline CDR1 SGHDN, CDR2 FVKESK. In DNA, the CDR3 is TGTGCCAGCAGCCAAGATCTTTTCAGGGGCGCGGATACGCAGTATTTT. Protein: CASSQDLFRGADTQYF. The variable domain in full, completed from reference TRBV14 and TRBJ2-3, reads EAGVTQFPSHSVIEKGQTVTLRCDPISGHDNLYWYRRVMGKEIKFLLHFVKESKQDESGMPNNRFLAERTGGTYSTLKVQPAELEDSGVYFCASSQDLFRGADTQYFGPGTRLTVL.

This clonotype was detected ten times or more. The V gene is TRBV12-3 or TRBV12-4, the J gene TRBJ1-2; the match to TRBD1 covers 9 bases. Germline trimming cut 7 bases from V and 4 bases from J; bases unmatched to any gene: 4. This CDR3 has 13 amino acids. CDR3: CASNPGQGYGYTF. CDR3 sequence (DNA): TGTGCCAGCAACCCGGGACAGGGCTATGGCTACACCTTC.

In this sample, this clonotype turned up many times. The chain employs TRBV12-3 or TRBV12-4 and TRBJ2-2; no clear D. This CDR3 comprises 13 residues. The V end lost 5 bases, the J end lost 6 bases, and 10 bases lay between the germline ends. The CDR3 DNA sequence: TGTGCCAGCAGTCCCTATATCGCCGGGGAGCTGTTTTTT. Its protein is CASSPYIAGELFF.